One sample yielded the 30 T cell receptor beta chains listed below, sequenced in a study of radiation and T cells in renal cell carcinoma. Here immunoSEQ multiplex PCR was the method, and the copy in TCRdb shows in-frame clones only, minus some. The data hold more than 15,000 clones, with around 55% observed a single time. Treatment in this sample: 15 Gy SBRT to primary tumor, nephrectomy 4 weeks later. Here the sequenced sample was tumor tissue, taken from a patient whose treatment included radiotherapy and nephrectomy. The origin of the receptors is a man over 45 with renal cell carcinoma.

The rearrangement joins TRBV30 to TRBJ1-1; D is uncertain. Germline V gives CDR1 GTSNPN, CDR2 SVGIG (reference sequence). V was cut by 3 bases and J by 0 bases, with 17 bases left in between. The CDR3 sequence is 16 residues long. The CDR3 DNA follows: TGTGCCTGGAGCCGTGGAGGGAAACTCGTGAACACTGAAGCTTTCTTT. As protein: CAWSRGGKLVNTEAFF.

The gene calls are TRBV4-2 and TRBJ2-3; 12 bases are shared with TRBD2. CDR1 LGHNA and CDR2 YNFKEQ come from the germline V gene. Trimming cost V 0 bases and J 9 bases; bases outside gene matches: 10. This CDR3 region has 17 residues. CDR3 coding DNA: TGTGCCAGCAGCCAAGACCCCCTAGCGGGGGGGCATGAGACGCAGTATTTT. Protein: CASSQDPLAGGHETQYF.

The genes are TRBV5-4 and TRBJ2-5; 11 bases are a match to TRBD1. The ends lost 5 bases at V and 5 bases at J; junction bases unmatched: 2. CDR1 is SGHNT and CDR2 is YYREEE in the germline V gene (reference sequence). CDR3 size: 13 residues. The CDR3 DNA follows: TGTGCCAGCAGTGGACAGGGGGCCGAGACCCAGTACTTC. Residues: CASSGQGAETQYF.

The rearrangement joins TRBV18 to TRBJ2-2; D is unresolved. Germline CDR1 and CDR2: KGHSH and LQKENI. This CDR3 contains 14 residues. Deletions cut 0 bases from V and 1 base from J, with 3 bases between. CDR3 sequence (DNA): TGTGCCAGCTCACCACCGGGGAACACCGGGGAGCTGTTTTTT. This gives the protein CASSPPGNTGELFF.

The rearrangement uses TRBV30 and TRBJ1-6; a possible D gene is TRBD1 (5 bases). The germline V and J ends were trimmed by 1 base and 6 bases, with 16 bases remaining between them. CDR1 is GTSNPN, CDR2 SVGIG, per germline (reference sequence). The CDR3 sequence is 16 residues long. This CDR3 reads CAWSAPSGTINSPLHF. The CDR3 DNA reads as TGTGCCTGGAGTGCCCCCTCCGGGACCATTAATTCACCCCTCCACTTT.

This clone came up many times. The chain is built from TRBV28 and TRBJ2-7, with TRBD1 as a possible D gene (6 bases). V dropped 7 bases and J dropped 6 bases, with 16 bases sitting between them. Germline CDR1 and CDR2: MDHEN and SYDVKM. CDR3 length equals 13 residues. The CDR3, as DNA: TGTGCCAGCACCGAACAGGGACCAGGCGAGCAGTACTTC. This encodes CASTEQGPGEQYF.

The chain uses TRBV10-2 and TRBJ1-3; D remains ambiguous. CDR1 and CDR2 (germline): WSHSY, SAAADI. V lost 7 bases and J lost 2, with 9 bases in between. This CDR3 contains 13 residues. CDR3 sequence (DNA): TGCGCCAGCACCCAAGGGACTGGAAACACCATATATTTT. Its protein is CASTQGTGNTIYF.

The CDR3: CASSKPGQGVQPQHF. For the CDR3, the DNA is TGTGCCAGCAGTAAACCGGGACAGGGGGTTCAGCCCCAGCATTTT. V is TRBV6-1 and J is TRBJ1-5, with 11 bases that match TRBD1. The CDR3 length is 15 residues. V shed 5 bases, J shed 6 bases, and the junction held 6 bases outside the gene matches. Per the germline V gene, CDR1 is MNHNS and CDR2 is SASEGT.

There are a few counts of this clone. The chain combines TRBV27 with TRBJ2-7; D may be TRBD2 (6 bases). Trimming pared 5 bases from V and 12 bases from J, leaving 20 bases between. From germline, CDR1 is MNHEY and CDR2 SMNVEV (reference sequence). The CDR3 covers 13 residues. The CDR3 DNA reads as TGTGCCAGCAGTCCTTCTTTAGCTGCGCGGGGGTACTTC. Translation: CASSPSLAARGYF.

V usage is TRBV7-9 and J usage is TRBJ2-5; D gene ambiguous. There are 11 residues in the CDR3. Germline CDR1 and CDR2: SEHNR and FQNEAQ (reference sequence). V lost 5 bases and J lost 4, with 5 bases in between. CDR3 sequence: CASSVLETQYF. CDR3 nucleotides: TGTGCCAGCAGCGTCCTAGAGACCCAGTACTTC.

This clone was seen a few times. The chain employs TRBV6-6 and TRBJ1-2; 9 nucleotides align to TRBD1. J lost 2 bases, V lost 2 bases, and 6 bases had no gene match. Germline V gives CDR1 MNHNY, CDR2 SVGAGI (reference sequence). This CDR3 is built from 16 residues. The CDR3 DNA reads as TGTGCCAGCAGTTACCTAGACAGGGGGGACAACTATGGCTACACCTTC. Protein product: CASSYLDRGDNYGYTF.

The rearrangement joins TRBV23-1 to TRBJ2-7, with D perhaps matching TRBD1 (5 bases). TRBV23-1 is treated as an ORF (open reading frame) with a function not yet certain. V was trimmed by 0 bases and J by 10 bases, leaving 13 bases between them. This CDR3 spans 13 amino acids. CDR3 region: CASSQSGRSFQYF. The CDR3 nucleotides read TGCGCCAGCAGTCAATCGGGGCGGTCGTTTCAGTACTTC.

The V and J genes are TRBV11-2 and TRBJ2-4; 9 nucleotides agree with TRBD2. This CDR3 has 17 amino acids. Germline V gene data show CDR1 as SGHAT and CDR2 as FQNNGV. Unmatched junction bases numbered 12, after V lost 0 bases and J lost 9 bases. The CDR3 is CASSLESAGGVETIQYF. In DNA form, the CDR3 reads TGTGCCAGCAGCTTAGAATCTGCGGGAGGGGTGGAAACCATTCAGTACTTC.

The sample holds one count of this clone. The chain has TRBV29-1 and TRBJ2-1, with 9 bases identical to TRBD2. This CDR3 has 12 amino acids. The germline CDR1 and CDR2 sequences are SQVTM and ANQGSEA. The V gene end was trimmed by 8 bases and the J gene end by 9 bases; junction bases not matched to a gene: 8. The CDR3 spells CSSEVAGVEQFF. CDR3 nucleotide sequence: TGCAGCTCTGAGGTAGCGGGAGTTGAGCAGTTCTTC.

CDR3 coding DNA: TGTGCCAGCAGCTTAGAGGGGCAGAGCTCCTACGAGCAGTACTTC. Translating gives CASSLEGQSSYEQYF. J is TRBJ2-7 and V is TRBV11-1, with D possibly TRBD1 on 5 matching bases. Germline CDR1 reads SGHAT; CDR2 reads FQDESV (reference sequence). V was shortened by 1 base and J by 0 bases, with 10 bases between the two germline ends. CDR3 size: 15 residues.

The chain combines TRBV10-2 with TRBJ1-2, with D tentatively TRBD1 (6 bases). V dropped 6 bases and J dropped 10 bases, with 21 bases sitting between them. CDR1 WSHSY and CDR2 SAAADI come from the germline V gene. The CDR3 is 14 amino acids. The chain's CDR3 is CASSDRTDYSDYTF. The DNA for the CDR3 is TGCGCCAGCAGCGATCGGACAGACTATAGTGACTACACCTTC.

V gene TRBV11-2 combines with J gene TRBJ2-4; 9 nucleotides agree with TRBD1. This CDR3 spans 16 amino acids. The germline CDR1 and CDR2 sequences are SGHAT and FQNNGV. Germline trimming cut 4 bases from V and 7 bases from J; bases unmatched to any gene: 11. The CDR3 protein is CASSYISDRGGNIQYF. For the CDR3, the DNA is TGTGCCAGCAGCTATATATCGGACAGGGGCGGGAACATTCAGTACTTC.

The rearrangement links TRBV6-1 to TRBJ1-3; no clear D gene. Trimming took 8 bases from V and 0 from J, leaving 14 bases between them. The CDR3 length is 15 residues. CDR1 is MNHNS and CDR2 is SASEGT in the germline V gene. The CDR3 DNA follows: TGTGCCAGCTCCCCAGGACGCCACTCTGGAAACACCATATATTTT. It encodes CASSPGRHSGNTIYF.

The chain joins TRBV7-9 to TRBJ2-7; 7 bases align to TRBD1. Per germline, CDR1 SEHNR and CDR2 FQNEAQ (reference sequence). Losses at the gene ends were 5 bases for V and 2 bases for J; bases not matched to a gene: 9. The CDR3 covers 15 residues. CDR3 nucleotide sequence: TGTGCCAGCAGCCTTATGACAGGGACCCCCTACGAGCAGTACTTC. This codes for CASSLMTGTPYEQYF. The variable domain in full, completed from reference TRBV7-9 and TRBJ2-7, reads DTGVSQNPRHKITKRGQNVTFRCDPISEHNRLYWYRQTLGQGPEFLTYFQNEAQLEKSRLLSDRFSAERPKGSFSTLEIQRTEQGDSAMYLCASSLMTGTPYEQYFGPGTRLTVT.

This clone is categorized as medium-sized. This chain connects TRBV7-6 to TRBJ1-1, with TRBD1 matching 8 bases. Trimming took 5 bases from V and 1 from J; bases not matched to a gene: 6. CDR3 length equals 15 residues. Germline assignment: CDR1 SGHVS and CDR2 FNYEAQ. CDR3 in amino acids: CASSQEDRANTEAFF. The DNA for the CDR3 is TGTGCCAGCAGCCAAGAGGACAGGGCGAACACTGAAGCTTTCTTT.

This clone was found many times. The chain has TRBV9 and TRBJ2-1; D unresolved. The CDR3 spans 15 residues. The V gene's germline CDR1 is SGDLS and CDR2 YYNGEE. The ends were cut back, 4 bases at V and 3 bases at J, with 14 bases in the middle. Here the CDR3 DNA reads TGTGCCAGCAGCTTCTTTACGGACGGCTACAATGAGCAGTTCTTC. It yields the protein CASSFFTDGYNEQFF.

The gene calls are TRBV6-5 and TRBJ2-7, with D maybe TRBD2 (7 bases). V shed 2 bases and J shed 2 bases, with 16 bases lying between them. Per the germline V gene, CDR1 is MNHEY and CDR2 is SVGAGI. The CDR3 spans 16 residues. Here the CDR3 DNA reads TGTGCCAGCAGTTACGGGGGGGCAGGGGATGCCTACGAGCAGTACTTC. It codes for CASSYGGAGDAYEQYF.

In this sample, this clone turned up once. The chain employs TRBV6-5 and TRBJ2-1; 11 nucleotides agree with TRBD2. The germline gives CDR1 MNHEY, CDR2 SVGAGI. J was trimmed by 9 bases and V by 2 bases; bases with no gene match: 6. This CDR3 region has 15 residues. CDR3 amino acids: CASSYLTSGSPEQFF. The DNA of the CDR3 is TGTGCCAGCAGTTACCTCACTAGCGGGAGTCCTGAGCAGTTCTTC.

This rearrangement joins TRBV11-2 to TRBJ2-7; 7 bases are shared with TRBD1. V lost 5 bases, J lost 3 bases, and 7 bases stayed unmatched. CDR3 length: 14 amino acids. Germline values: CDR1 SGHAT, CDR2 FQNNGV. This CDR3 is CASSQATGRYEQYF. The DNA for the CDR3 is TGTGCCAGCAGCCAGGCGACAGGGCGCTACGAGCAGTACTTC.

V gene TRBV28 combines with J gene TRBJ2-2; possibly TRBD1 or TRBD2 for D (5 bases each). The CDR3 contains 14 residues. Trimming removed 5 bases at V and 4 bases at J, with 11 bases between. The germline V gene has CDR1 MDHEN and CDR2 SYDVKM. CDR3 protein: CASSPGTLTGELFF. As DNA, the CDR3 is TGTGCCAGCAGTCCCGGGACCCTCACCGGGGAGCTGTTTTTT.

This clone was picked up a small number of times. The V gene is TRBV5-1, the J gene TRBJ2-7; 8 bases align to TRBD1. The CDR3 loop spans 15 amino acids. The V segment lost 4 bases and the J segment 7 bases; nucleotides outside the gene matches: 13. CDR1 SGHRS and CDR2 YFSETQ come from the germline V gene. The CDR3 region is CASSRDAGGSGEQYF. As DNA, the CDR3 is TGCGCCAGCAGCCGAGACGCAGGGGGCTCGGGGGAGCAGTACTTC.

The chain couples TRBV11-2 to TRBJ2-7; 10 nucleotides align to TRBD1. The V gene's germline CDR1 is SGHAT and CDR2 FQNNGV. The CDR3 covers 14 residues. V dropped 6 bases and J dropped 5; count of bases not matched to a gene: 7. CDR3 sequence (DNA): TGTGCCAGCAGAAACCCCGGACAGGGGGACGAGCAGTACTTC. Translation: CASRNPGQGDEQYF.

The chain has TRBV30 and TRBJ2-7, with no clear D. V was trimmed by 3 bases and J by 4 bases, leaving 10 bases between them. From germline, CDR1 is GTSNPN and CDR2 SVGIG (reference sequence). The CDR3 runs 12 residues. CDR3 sequence: CAWRDNRYEQYF. CDR3 coding DNA: TGTGCCTGGAGAGACAATAGATACGAGCAGTACTTC.

This clone was found a few times. This chain uses TRBV18 with TRBJ1-4, with D possibly matching TRBD1 (5 bases). CDR3 size: 14 residues. The ends were cut back, 6 bases at V and 6 bases at J, with 14 bases in the middle. Per germline, CDR1 KGHSH and CDR2 LQKENI. The CDR3 protein is CASSSGSGDEKLFF. The CDR3 DNA follows: TGTGCCAGCTCCAGCGGGTCGGGGGATGAAAAACTGTTTTTT.

This clone appeared a few times. The chain is built from TRBV25-1 and TRBJ2-7; 7 bases fit TRBD1. The germline CDR1 and CDR2 sequences are MGHDK and SYGVNS. With V trimmed by 6 bases and J by 2 bases, 4 bases remained unmatched. The CDR3 spans 13 residues. CDR3 in amino acids: CASSPQGTYEQYF. The CDR3 DNA is TGTGCCAGCAGCCCACAGGGGACCTACGAGCAGTACTTC.